This section outlines one T cell receptor beta chain sequence together with its context. Profiling relied on immunoSEQ multiplex PCR, and the TCRdb table lists in-frame clones only, not all of them. The table lists fewer than 500,000 clones, more than 85% of them singletons. This CDR3 is 13 amino acids long. V gave up 4 bases and J gave up 10 bases, with 16 bases separating them. Germline CDR1 reads MNHEY; CDR2 reads SVGAGI. The source of the sample is a study of blood T cell repertoires in COVID-19. The TCR originated in a woman younger than 45 with acute or convalescent COVID-19. The sequenced sample consisted of peripheral blood. The genes are TRBV6-5 and TRBJ1-2; D possibly corresponds to TRBD1 (6 bases). CDR3 sequence: CASSSVRGRDYTF. For the CDR3, the DNA is TGTGCCAGCAGTTCAGTCAGGGGTAGAGACTACACCTTC.